Here is one TCR beta chain with its context. As yet, its antigen is unknown. The entry originates in a study of shared clonotypes between healthy human individuals. Method: immunoSEQ multiplex PCR; TCRdb's copy keeps in-frame clones and lacks some. Counted here are 2.3 million or so clones, approximately 95% occurring once; the ten biggest clones make up under 0.45%. Study conclusions and caveats: Clonotypes not shared had lower generation probabilities than those common to all four donors.

This CDR3 comprises 15 residues. Germline loops: CDR1 SGHKS, CDR2 YYEKEE (reference sequence). The V segment lost 0 bases and the J segment 8 bases; nucleotides outside the gene matches: 6. The chain joins TRBV5-5 to TRBJ1-4; the match to TRBD1 covers 8 bases. Source material: naive CD4+ T cells from PBMCs. Subset defined: CD45RA+ positively selected. The clonotype was recovered from a man aged 18 to 29 in good health. Some clones in this sample may be carry-over from other donors' samples. CDR3 region: CASSLAGTGVEKLFF. The CDR3 region has the DNA TGTGCCAGCAGCTTGGCCGGGACAGGCGTGGAAAAACTGTTTTTT.